This TCR beta chain appears in the sequencing data of a study of cytomegalovirus exposure and HLA in healthy donors. Study-level background: HLA-typed donors were the source of about 85 million unique TCRs held in an early data release.

PCR was performed using 60 Vbeta and 13 Jbeta primers. The protocol was immunoSEQ multiplex PCR, while the TCRdb copy is restricted to in-frame clones and leaves out a portion. This table holds about 140,000 clones, about 72% found once. Study results and caveats: Being indistinguishable, some V segments were excluded, TRBV6-2 and TRBV6-3 among them. Previously analyzed data showed that most TCR beta V segments were productive at a frequency of about 90% or about 30%.

This clone was observed a few times. As yet, its antigen is unknown. Trimming pared 0 bases from V and 8 bases from J, leaving 16 bases between. The CDR3 has 15 amino acids. Looked up from germline, CDR1 is GTSNPN and CDR2 is SVGIG (reference sequence). The chain links TRBV30 to TRBJ1-4; a weak D match, TRBD1 (5 bases). The sequence was obtained from a man in his forties or fifties in good health and CMV-seronegative. The specimen sequenced was PBMCs. CDR3 sequence (DNA): TGTGCCTGGAGTGTATCAGGGCCCAACTTGGAAAAACTGTTTTTT. Translating gives CAWSVSGPNLEKLFF.